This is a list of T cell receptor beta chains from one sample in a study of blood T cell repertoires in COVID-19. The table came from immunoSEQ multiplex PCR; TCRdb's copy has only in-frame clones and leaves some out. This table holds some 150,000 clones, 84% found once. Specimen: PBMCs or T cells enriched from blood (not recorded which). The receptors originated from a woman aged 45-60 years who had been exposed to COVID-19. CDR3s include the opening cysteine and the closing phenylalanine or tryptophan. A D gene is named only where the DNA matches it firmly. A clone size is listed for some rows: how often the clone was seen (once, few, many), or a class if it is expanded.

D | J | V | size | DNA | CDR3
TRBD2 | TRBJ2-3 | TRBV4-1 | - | TGCGCCAGCAGCCAAGGCCAATCGGGGGGGAGCACAGATACGCAGTATTTT | CASSQGQSGGSTDTQYF
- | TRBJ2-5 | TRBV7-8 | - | TGTGCCAGCAGCTTAGAAACAGGCTTGACAGAGACCCAGTACTTC | CASSLETGLTETQYF
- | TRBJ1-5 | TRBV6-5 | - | TGTGCCAGCACCCGATCCCCGGGGTTGAATCAGCCCCAGCATTTT | CASTRSPGLNQPQHF
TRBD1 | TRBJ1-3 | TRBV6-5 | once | TGTGCCAGCAGTTACTCCTGGACAGGGGGCAATCCCATATATTTT | CASSYSWTGGNPIYF
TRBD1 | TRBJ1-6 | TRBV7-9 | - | TGTGCCAGCAGCTTACCCGGGACAGGGGGCTGGTTCACTGGTTCACCCCTCCACTTT | CASSLPGTGGWFTGSPLHF
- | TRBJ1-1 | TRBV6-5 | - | TGTGCCAGCAGTTACTCGACAGCAACAGCTGAAGCTTTCTTT | CASSYSTATAEAFF
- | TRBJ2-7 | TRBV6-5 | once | TGTGCCAGCAGTTACGTCGCAGTCGGGACCTACGAGCAGTACTTC | CASSYVAVGTYEQYF
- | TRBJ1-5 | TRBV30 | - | TGTGCCTGGAGTGTTAGGCAGGTGAGCAATCAGCCCCAGCATTTT | CAWSVRQVSNQPQHF
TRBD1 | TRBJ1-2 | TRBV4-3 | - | TGCGCCAGCAGCCTTGGGACAGGGGGCAACTCTCCTGGCTACACCTTC | CASSLGTGGNSPGYTF
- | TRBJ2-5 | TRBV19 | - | TGTGCCAGTAGTTCCCTGGGGGCCGGAGGGACCCAGTACTTC | CASSSLGAGGTQYF
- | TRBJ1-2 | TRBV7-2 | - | TGTGCCAGCAGCTTACATCGAGATTCCAACTATGGCTACACCTTC | CASSLHRDSNYGYTF
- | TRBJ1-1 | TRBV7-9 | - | TGTGCCAGCAGCTTATCGGGGGGGACTGAAGCTTTCTTT | CASSLSGGTEAFF
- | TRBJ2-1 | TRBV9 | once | TGTGCCAGCAGCGTAGATGAGTTTTCTCAGGGGGAGCAGTTCTTC | CASSVDEFSQGEQFF
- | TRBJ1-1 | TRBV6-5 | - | TGTGCCAGCAGTTACAGTGGGCGGGGGGCGGCGACTGAAGCTTTCTTT | CASSYSGRGAATEAFF
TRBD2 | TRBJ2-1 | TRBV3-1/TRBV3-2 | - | TGTGCCAGCGGAAAAAGCGGGACCAGGACCAACAATGAGCAGTTCTTC | CASGKSGTRTNNEQFF
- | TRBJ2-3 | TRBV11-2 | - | TGTGCCAGCAGTCCCCAATCGTCCCGGACGCAGTATTTT | CASSPQSSRTQYF
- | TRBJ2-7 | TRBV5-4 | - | TGTGCCAGCAGCTCCCGATGGAGCGACGAGCAGTACTTC | CASSSRWSDEQYF
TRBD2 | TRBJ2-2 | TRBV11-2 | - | TGTGCCAGCAGCTTAGTCTTCGATTTCGGGACTAGTGGGCTGTTTTTT | CASSLVFDFGTSGLFF
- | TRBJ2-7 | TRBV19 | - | TGTGCCAGTACCAAAGGGAGCTACAGGGACTCCTACGAGCAGTACTTC | CASTKGSYRDSYEQYF
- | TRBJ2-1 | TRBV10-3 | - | TGTGCCATCAGTGAGGTCATCCGGCAGGATGAGCAGTTCTTC | CAISEVIRQDEQFF
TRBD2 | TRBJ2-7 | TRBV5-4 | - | TGTGCCAGCAGCCTGAGCGGGAGTACCTACGAGCAGTACTTC | CASSLSGSTYEQYF
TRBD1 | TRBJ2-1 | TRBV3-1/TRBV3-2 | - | TGTGCCAGCAGCCCCGGGACAGGGGAATATGAGCAGTTCTTC | CASSPGTGEYEQFF
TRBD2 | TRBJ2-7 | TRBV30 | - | TGTGCCTGGACCCTACTAGCGGGAACCTACGAGCAGTACTTC | CAWTLLAGTYEQYF
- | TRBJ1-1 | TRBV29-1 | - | TGCAGCGTGGTGGGGCAACGCCTTAACACTGAAGCTTTCTTT | CSVVGQRLNTEAFF
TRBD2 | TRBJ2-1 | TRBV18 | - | TGTGCCAGCTCACCACGAATTAAAGCGGGAGGGCCCACCTACAATGAGCAGTTCTTC | CASSPRIKAGGPTYNEQFF
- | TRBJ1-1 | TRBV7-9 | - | TGTGCCAGCAGCTCCTTGAGAGGGATGAACACTGAAGCTTTCTTT | CASSSLRGMNTEAFF
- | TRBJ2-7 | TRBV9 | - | TGTGCCAGCAGCCCCTGGGGCCTCAGCTCCTACGAGCAGTACTTC | CASSPWGLSSYEQYF
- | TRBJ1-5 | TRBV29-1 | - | TGCAGCGTTCGGGACAACTTCAATCAGCCCCAGCATTTT | CSVRDNFNQPQHF
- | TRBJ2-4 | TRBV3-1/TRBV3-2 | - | TGTGCCAGCAGCCTAAGGGAGATTCAGTACTTC | CASSLREIQYF
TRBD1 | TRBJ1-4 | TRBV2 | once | TGTGCCAGCGGGACAGGGGCGGATGAAAAACTGTTTTTT | CASGTGADEKLFF
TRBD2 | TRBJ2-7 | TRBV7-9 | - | TGTGCCAGCGGAGGGCCGGGACTAGCGGCCTACGAGCAGTACTTC | CASGGPGLAAYEQYF
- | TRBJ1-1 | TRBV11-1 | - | TGTGCCAGCAGCTTAGTGCCTCCGAAGGGGGAAGCTTTCTTT | CASSLVPPKGEAFF
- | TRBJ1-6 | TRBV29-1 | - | TGCAGCGTTGAGGGCGACGGCAATTCACCCCTCCACTTT | CSVEGDGNSPLHF
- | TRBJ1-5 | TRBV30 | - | TGTGCCTGGAGGGACCGGACAGAAGGAAACAATCAGCCCCAGCATTTT | CAWRDRTEGNNQPQHF
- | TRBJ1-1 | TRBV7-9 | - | TGTGCCAGCAGCCAGGGTCACACTGAAGCTTTCTTT | CASSQGHTEAFF
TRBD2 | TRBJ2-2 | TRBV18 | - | TGTGCCAGCTCACCCCTCGTGAAGACTAGCGGATACACCGGGGAGCTGTTTTTT | CASSPLVKTSGYTGELFF
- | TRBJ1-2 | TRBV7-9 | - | TGTGCCAGCAGCGGCGGGACGGCAAACTATGGCTACACCTTC | CASSGGTANYGYTF
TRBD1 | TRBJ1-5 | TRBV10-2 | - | TGCGCCAGCAGCCAAACCTCGACAGGGGGCAATCAGCCCCAGCATTTT | CASSQTSTGGNQPQHF
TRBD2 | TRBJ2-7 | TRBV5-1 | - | TGCGCCAGCAGCTTGGAGAGCGGGGAGGCCTACGAGCAGTACTTC | CASSLESGEAYEQYF
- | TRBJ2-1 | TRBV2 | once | TGTGCCAGCAGTAGACAGTCGACGGGCTCCTACAATGAGCAGTTCTTC | CASSRQSTGSYNEQFF
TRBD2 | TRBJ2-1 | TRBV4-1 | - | TGCGCCAGCAGCCAAGAGTACGGCGGGAGCTACAATGAGCAGTTCTTC | CASSQEYGGSYNEQFF
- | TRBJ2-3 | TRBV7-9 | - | TGTGCCAGCAGCTTCCGCGTAGCGGTTGGCACAGATACGCAGTATTTT | CASSFRVAVGTDTQYF
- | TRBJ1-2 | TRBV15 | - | TGTGCCACCAGCAGACGCTCAAGGGGTGATGGCTACACCTTC | CATSRRSRGDGYTF
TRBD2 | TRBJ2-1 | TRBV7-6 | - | TGTGCCAGCAGCTCCGGGACTAGCGGGGCCTACAATGAGCAGTTCTTC | CASSSGTSGAYNEQFF
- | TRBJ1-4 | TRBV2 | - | TGTGCCAGCACCCTGGGGGGGGCGCGGTTTGAAAAACTGTTTTTT | CASTLGGARFEKLFF
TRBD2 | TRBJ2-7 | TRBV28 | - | TGTGCCAGCAGTCAAAGCGGGAGCTCCTACGAGCAGTACTTC | CASSQSGSSYEQYF
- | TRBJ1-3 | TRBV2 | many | TGTGCCAGCATGACGAGGACTGGAAACACCATATATTTT | CASMTRTGNTIYF
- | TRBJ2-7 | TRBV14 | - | TGTGCCAGCAGCCAAGATGAGGCGTTACCCTACGAGCAGTACTTC | CASSQDEALPYEQYF
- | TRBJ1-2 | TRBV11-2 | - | TGTGCCAGCAGCTTTGGCATGAACTATGGCTACACCTTC | CASSFGMNYGYTF
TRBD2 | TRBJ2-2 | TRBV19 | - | TGTGCCAGTAGTATTAAGAAGGGGGGACTAGCGCCCACCGGGGAGCTGTTTTTT | CASSIKKGGLAPTGELFF
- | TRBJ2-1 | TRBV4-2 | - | TGTGCCAGCAGCCAAGGGTACAGGGGAGGCTTCAATGAGCAGTTCTTC | CASSQGYRGGFNEQFF
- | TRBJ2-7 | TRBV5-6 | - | TGTGCCAGCAGCTTGGTAGGACAGAATGTTTACGAGCAGTACTTC | CASSLVGQNVYEQYF
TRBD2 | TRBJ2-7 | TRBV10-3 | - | TGTGCCATCAGCCCCTCTAGCGGGACTGGGACCTACGAGCAGTACTTC | CAISPSSGTGTYEQYF
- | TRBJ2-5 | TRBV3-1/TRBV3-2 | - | TGTGCCAGCAGCCACAGGGGGGACCAAGAGACCCAGTACTTC | CASSHRGDQETQYF
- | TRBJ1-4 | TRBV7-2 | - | TGTGCCAGCAGCCCAGGACTAAGAGGGTCTGAAAAACTGTTTTTT | CASSPGLRGSEKLFF
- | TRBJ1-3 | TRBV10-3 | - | TGTGCCGCCCGGCGTGGGAGAGACACCATATATTTT | CAARRGRDTIYF
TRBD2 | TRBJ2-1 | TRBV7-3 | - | TGTGCCAGCAGCATCAGTCGCGGGGGTACCGATGAGCAGTTCTTC | CASSISRGGTDEQFF
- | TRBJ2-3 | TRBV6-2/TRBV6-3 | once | TGTGCCAGCAGTTACTCGGGGGGGCAGGATACGCAGTATTTT | CASSYSGGQDTQYF
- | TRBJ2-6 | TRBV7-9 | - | TGTGCCAGCAGCCGAATACAGGGAGTGTGGACTGGGGCCAACGTCCTGACTTTC | CASSRIQGVWTGANVLTF